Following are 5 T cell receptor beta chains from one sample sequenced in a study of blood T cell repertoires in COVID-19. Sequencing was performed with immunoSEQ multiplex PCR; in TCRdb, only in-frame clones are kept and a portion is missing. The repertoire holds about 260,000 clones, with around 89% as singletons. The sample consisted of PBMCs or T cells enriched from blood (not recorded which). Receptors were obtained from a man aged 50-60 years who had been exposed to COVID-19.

CDR3 region: CASSRGAGSYEKLFF. CDR3 coding DNA: TGTGCCAGCAGCCGAGGGGCGGGATCATACGAAAAACTGTTTTTT. The J gene is TRBJ1-4, the V gene TRBV7-8; D is possibly TRBD1 (5 bases). The V gene lost 5 bases and the J gene lost 8 bases, with 18 bases spanning the gap. The CDR3 sequence is 15 residues long. From germline, CDR1 is SGHVS and CDR2 FQNEAQ.

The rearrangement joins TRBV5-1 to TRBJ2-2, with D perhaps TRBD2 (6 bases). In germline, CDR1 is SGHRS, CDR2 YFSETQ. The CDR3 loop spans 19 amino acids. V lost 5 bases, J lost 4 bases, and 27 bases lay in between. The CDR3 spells CASSFRDLQRGRGTGELFF. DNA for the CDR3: TGCGCCAGCAGTTTTAGGGACTTACAACGAGGTAGAGGCACCGGGGAGCTGTTTTTT.

DNA for the CDR3: TGTGCCAGCAGCTCCTGGGACAGGGGCGCCTATAATTCACCCCTCCACTTT. The encoded protein is CASSSWDRGAYNSPLHF. The chain links TRBV3-1 (or the pseudogene TRBV3-2) to TRBJ1-6; TRBD1 agrees at 10 bases. From germline, CDR1 is LGHDT and CDR2 YNNKEL (reference sequence). The CDR3 is 17 residues long. The V and J ends lost 5 bases and 2 bases, in that order; junction bases with no gene match: 6.

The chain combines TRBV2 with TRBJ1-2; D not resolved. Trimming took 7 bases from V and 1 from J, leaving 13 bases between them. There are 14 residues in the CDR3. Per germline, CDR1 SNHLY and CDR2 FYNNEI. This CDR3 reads CASTITRINYGYTF. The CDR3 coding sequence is TGTGCCAGCACCATAACCAGGATTAACTATGGCTACACCTTC.

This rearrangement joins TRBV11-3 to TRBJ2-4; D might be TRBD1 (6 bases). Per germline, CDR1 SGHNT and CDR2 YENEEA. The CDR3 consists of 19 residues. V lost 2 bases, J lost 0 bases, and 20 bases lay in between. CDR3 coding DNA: TGTGCCAGCAGCTTATCAGGGGTGCGGCAGCCAATAGCCAAAAACATTCAGTACTTC. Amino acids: CASSLSGVRQPIAKNIQYF. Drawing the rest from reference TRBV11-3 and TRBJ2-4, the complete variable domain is EAGVVQSPRYKIIEKKQPVAFWCNPISGHNTLYWYLQNLGQGPELLIRYENEEAVDDSQLPKDRFSAERLKGVDSTLKIQPAELGDSAVYLCASSLSGVRQPIAKNIQYFGAGTRLSVL.